This T cell receptor (beta chain) comes out of a study of T-cell memory formation after mild COVID-19. Study-level findings and limits: The study detected some responding clones in pre-infection memory, suggesting cross-reactive memory joined.

MiXCR, applied by TCRdb to the 5' RACE reads, yields one record per CDR3 protein. The sample gives over 95,000 distinct CDR3 sequences, roughly 20% of which show up once; roughly two fifths is in the top ten. As regards this clonotype: Its cognate antigen is unknown.

Material for sequencing was PBMCs or a T cell subset sorted from them (not recorded which). This TCR was recovered from a man aged 18 to 30 who had mild COVID-19 (a few samples of this study predate the infection). Cell type and time point are not known.

The CDR3 protein is CASSSSGTGDYEQYF. DNA for the CDR3: TGTGCCAGCAGTTCGTCCGGGACGGGAGACTACGAGCAGTACTTC. This sequence joins TRBV27 and TRBJ2-7, with a tentative D call TRBD2 (6 bases). This CDR3 is built from 15 residues. The germline V and J ends were trimmed by 4 bases and 3 bases, with 16 bases remaining between them. Germline values: CDR1 MNHEY, CDR2 SMNVEV (reference sequence).